This entry lists 26 T cell receptor beta chains sequenced from one sample in a study of blood T cell repertoires in COVID-19. The table came from immunoSEQ multiplex PCR; TCRdb's copy has only in-frame clones and leaves some out. The sample records about 150,000 clones, 75% to 85% being singletons. The sequenced sample was peripheral blood. All receptors derive from a woman in her 50s with acute or convalescent COVID-19.

The table lists this clone with a few counts. The chain joins TRBV4-3 to TRBJ2-1, with 15 bases that match TRBD2. CDR3 size: 18 residues. Per germline, CDR1 LGHNA and CDR2 YSLEER. With 4 bases clipped from V and 3 bases from J, the junction kept 7 bases outside the gene matches. CDR3 in amino acids: CASSPWTSGGASYNEQFF. For the CDR3, the DNA is TGCGCCAGCAGCCCTTGGACTAGCGGGGGGGCAAGCTACAATGAGCAGTTCTTC.

The chain recombines TRBV9 with TRBJ2-7; 10 bases are shared with TRBD1. The V gene end was trimmed by 3 bases and the J gene end by 3 bases; junction bases not matched to a gene: 3. This CDR3 has 14 residues. Germline CDR1 reads SGDLS; CDR2 reads YYNGEE. CDR3 sequence: CASSAGTGDYEQYF. Here the CDR3 DNA reads TGTGCCAGCAGCGCCGGGACAGGGGACTACGAGCAGTACTTC.

This chain links TRBV9 with TRBJ2-2; D may be TRBD2 (6 bases). V was cut by 2 bases and J by 0 bases, with 14 bases left in between. The CDR3 is made up of 17 amino acids. Germline values: CDR1 SGDLS, CDR2 YYNGEE. The CDR3 region is CASSVPGLLANTGELFF. As DNA, the CDR3 is TGTGCCAGCAGCGTCCCGGGACTGCTTGCGAACACCGGGGAGCTGTTTTTT.

This clone turned up a few times. The chain couples TRBV2 to TRBJ2-1; D is possibly TRBD2 (5 bases). From germline, CDR1 is SNHLY and CDR2 FYNNEI. V was pared by 4 bases and J by 10 bases, with 11 bases between. The CDR3 has 12 residues. CDR3 sequence: CASSGSSGEQFF. CDR3 in DNA: TGTGCCAGCAGTGGGTCCTCGGGGGAGCAGTTCTTC.

Only a few counts were recorded for this clone. V and J are TRBV25-1 and TRBJ1-2; D unresolved. Trimming left V 7 bases short and J 1 base short, with 4 bases between. Germline CDR1 and CDR2: MGHDK and SYGVNS. The CDR3 totals 11 residues. CDR3 in DNA: TGTGCCAGCACCAGTAACTATGGCTACACCTTC. Translation: CASTSNYGYTF.

The chain is built from TRBV7-8 and TRBJ1-5; D is unclear. Germline lookup yields CDR1 SGHVS and CDR2 FQNEAQ. The CDR3 covers 13 residues. V was clipped by 6 bases and J by 5 bases, with 11 bases between them. The DNA of the CDR3 is TGTGCCAGCAGTTACAGTGACGATCAGCCCCAGCATTTT. This encodes CASSYSDDQPQHF.

This rearrangement joins TRBV13 to TRBJ1-2; D perhaps matches TRBD1 (6 bases). Germline V gene lookup returns CDR1 PRHDT and CDR2 FYEKMQ (reference sequence). Trimming stripped 5 bases from V and 5 bases from J, with 18 bases between. The CDR3 length is 15 residues. As DNA, the CDR3 is TGTGCCAGCAGCGGCAGGACAGCTAGATTATATGGCTACACCTTC. This sequence encodes CASSGRTARLYGYTF.

The rearrangement links TRBV27 to TRBJ2-7, with 10 nucleotides matching TRBD2. This CDR3 has 15 residues. Trimming removed 5 bases from V and 5 bases from J; junction bases left unmatched: 9. In germline, CDR1 is MNHEY, CDR2 SMNVEV (reference sequence). The CDR3 protein is CASSLQRGGSHEQYF. DNA for the CDR3: TGTGCCAGCAGTCTCCAGCGGGGGGGTTCCCACGAGCAGTACTTC.

A single count supports this clone. The gene calls are TRBV7-2 and TRBJ2-7; D might be TRBD2 (5 bases). There are 14 residues in the CDR3. The V gene lost 5 bases and the J gene lost 3 bases, with 14 bases spanning the gap. Germline V lookup: CDR1 SGHTA, CDR2 FQGNSA. CDR3 DNA: TGTGCCAGCAGCCCTACGGGGATCATCTACGAGCAGTACTTC. It codes for CASSPTGIIYEQYF.

This rearrangement joins TRBV27 to TRBJ2-3, with 13 bases lining up with TRBD2. The CDR3 extends over 17 amino acids. In germline, CDR1 is MNHEY, CDR2 SMNVEV (reference sequence). Losses at the gene ends were 5 bases for V and 2 bases for J; bases not matched to a gene: 7. The CDR3 nucleotides read TGTGCCAGCAGTAGACAACTAGCGGGAGGGCCCACAGATACGCAGTATTTT. Its translation: CASSRQLAGGPTDTQYF.

The chain recombines TRBV9 with TRBJ2-2; possibly TRBD1 for D (6 bases). V was clipped by 4 bases and J by 2 bases, with 15 bases between them. The germline CDR1 and CDR2 sequences are SGDLS and YYNGEE. CDR3 length: 16 residues. The CDR3 sequence is CASSPRDRINTGELFF. The DNA for the CDR3 is TGTGCCAGCAGCCCGCGAGACAGGATAAACACCGGGGAGCTGTTTTTT.

This clone was observed once. The J gene is TRBJ2-7, the V gene TRBV25-1; D remains ambiguous. The CDR3 contains 12 residues. V was trimmed by 2 bases and J by 5 bases, leaving 7 bases between them. The V gene's germline CDR1 is MGHDK and CDR2 SYGVNS. The CDR3 loop is CASSEAGDEQYF. For the CDR3, the DNA is TGTGCCAGCAGTGAAGCCGGAGACGAGCAGTACTTC.

This chain connects TRBV28 to TRBJ2-5; possibly TRBD2 for D (6 bases). CDR1 is MDHEN, CDR2 SYDVKM, per germline. This CDR3 contains 13 residues. The V end was cut by 2 bases, the J end by 2 bases, with 6 bases between. The CDR3 loop reads CASSLGGQETQYF. The CDR3 nucleotides are TGTGCCAGCAGTTTAGGGGGGCAAGAGACCCAGTACTTC. Filled out from reference TRBV28 and TRBJ2-5, the complete variable domain reads DVKVTQSSRYLVKRTGEKVFLECVQDMDHENMFWYRQDPGLGLRLIYFSYDVKMKEKGDIPEGYSVSREKKERFSLILESASTNQTSMYLCASSLGGQETQYFGPGTRLLVL.

The rearrangement links TRBV7-8 to TRBJ2-7, with D hard to call. The V end lost 3 bases, the J end lost 1 base, and 7 bases lay between the germline ends. This CDR3 is built from 13 residues. Germline CDR1 is SGHVS and CDR2 is FQNEAQ. CDR3 in DNA: TGTGCCAGCAGCTTCCAGGTGTCCTACGAGCAGTACTTC. It yields the protein CASSFQVSYEQYF.

This clone came up once. J is TRBJ1-2 and V is TRBV19, with 7 bases that match TRBD1. Germline CDR1 reads LNHDA; CDR2 reads SQIVND (reference sequence). After removal of 4 bases from V and 14 bases from J, the junction contained 25 bases not matched to a gene. This CDR3 region has 17 residues. The CDR3: CASSRASPGQPNSRTTF. CDR3 sequence (DNA): TGTGCCAGTAGTAGAGCGTCCCCGGGACAGCCGAATTCACGCACTACCTTC.

This chain joins TRBV6-2 or TRBV6-3 and TRBJ1-2, with 7 bases matching TRBD1. CDR3 length: 17 residues. Germline V lookup: CDR1 MNHEY, CDR2 SVGEGT. Losses at the gene ends were 2 bases for V and 5 bases for J; bases not matched to a gene: 14. CDR3 loop: CASSYGDRVPALYGYTF. The CDR3 DNA reads TGTGCCAGCAGTTACGGAGACAGGGTCCCCGCCTTATATGGCTACACCTTC.

CDR3 sequence: CASSYSVNRGDQPQHF. The CDR3 DNA sequence: TGTGCCAGCAGTTATTCCGTGAACAGGGGCGACCAGCCCCAGCATTTT. The chain uses TRBV6-2 or TRBV6-3 and TRBJ1-5, with 7 bases lining up with TRBD1. This CDR3 has 16 residues. The germline CDR1 and CDR2 sequences are MNHEY and SVGEGT. V was pared by 3 bases and J by 7 bases, with 12 bases of the junction left unmatched.

With regard to this clone: Different DNA sequences within this sample yield the same CDR3. V gene TRBV6-2 or TRBV6-3 combines with J gene TRBJ1-1; TRBD1 aligns across 9 bases. J was trimmed by 1 base and V by 2 bases; bases with no gene match: 2. The CDR3 has 15 residues. The V gene's germline CDR1 is MNHEY and CDR2 SVGEGT. The DNA for the CDR3 is TGTGCCAGCAGTTACCGGGGACAGGGGAACACTGAAGCTTTCTTT. Amino acid sequence: CASSYRGQGNTEAFF.

The chain recombines TRBV2 with TRBJ1-3; 7 positions match TRBD1. This CDR3 spans 14 amino acids. V was pared by 2 bases and J by 2 bases, with 0 bases of the junction left unmatched. CDR1 is SNHLY, CDR2 FYNNEI, per germline. For the CDR3, the DNA is TGTGCCAGCAGTGAACAGGGGGCTGGAAACACCATATATTTT. It codes for CASSEQGAGNTIYF.

This clone has a handful of counts. This chain connects TRBV19 to TRBJ1-5; 8 bases match TRBD1. Per the germline V gene, CDR1 is LNHDA and CDR2 is SQIVND (reference sequence). This CDR3 is built from 14 residues. The trim removed 6 bases at V and 3 bases at J, leaving 4 bases unmatched. CDR3 protein: CASSTGGFNQPQHF. CDR3 DNA sequence: TGTGCCAGTAGCACAGGGGGTTTCAATCAGCCCCAGCATTTT. Based on the CDR3 plus reference TRBV19 and TRBJ1-5, the full variable domain is DGGITQSPKYLFRKEGQNVTLSCEQNLNHDAMYWYRQDPGQGLRLIYYSQIVNDFQKGDIAEGYSVSREKKESFPLTVTSAQKNPTAFYLCASSTGGFNQPQHFGDGTRLSIL.

The chain uses TRBV2 and TRBJ2-2; maybe TRBD2 (6 bases). CDR1 and CDR2 from the germline V gene are SNHLY and FYNNEI. CDR3 length equals 15 residues. V lost 3 bases and J 7 bases, leaving 15 bases between the germline ends. CDR3 protein: CASSDLTGGIGELFF. CDR3 coding DNA: TGTGCCAGCAGTGATCTTACAGGAGGGATCGGGGAGCTGTTTTTT.

This sequence joins TRBV5-1 and TRBJ2-5; 9 bases line up with TRBD1. With V trimmed by 4 bases and J by 5 bases, 9 bases remained unmatched. The CDR3 runs 15 residues. CDR1 is SGHRS, CDR2 YFSETQ, per germline. The CDR3: CASSQRTGVMETQYF. CDR3 DNA: TGCGCCAGCAGCCAAAGGACAGGGGTTATGGAGACCCAGTACTTC.

This clone has just one count. V gene TRBV11-3 combines with J gene TRBJ2-5; D might be TRBD2 (6 bases). CDR3 length: 12 amino acids. CDR1 and CDR2 from the germline V gene are SGHNT and YENEEA. The V end was cut by 3 bases, the J end by 7 bases, with 9 bases between. DNA of the CDR3: TGTGCCAGCAGCTTTTCCGGGGGGACCCAGTACTTC. It is translated as CASSFSGGTQYF.

This clone was seen only once. The chain couples TRBV2 to TRBJ1-5, with D maybe TRBD1 (6 bases). This CDR3 has 14 amino acids. V gave up 10 bases and J gave up 0 bases, with 13 bases separating them. The germline CDR1 and CDR2 sequences are SNHLY and FYNNEI. The CDR3 reads CATWDTDSNQPQHF. The CDR3 DNA sequence: TGTGCCACCTGGGACACCGATAGCAATCAGCCCCAGCATTTT.

The V gene is TRBV14, the J gene TRBJ1-2; D ambiguous. CDR1 SGHDN and CDR2 FVKESK come from the germline V gene. The V end lost 4 bases, the J end lost 0 bases, and 6 bases lay between the germline ends. The CDR3 is 13 amino acids. The CDR3 DNA reads TGTGCCAGCAGCCGAGGAGCTAACTATGGCTACACCTTC. The encoded protein is CASSRGANYGYTF. The entire variable domain, with the rest obtained from reference TRBV14 and TRBJ1-2, is as follows: EAGVTQFPSHSVIEKGQTVTLRCDPISGHDNLYWYRRVMGKEIKFLLHFVKESKQDESGMPNNRFLAERTGGTYSTLKVQPAELEDSGVYFCASSRGANYGYTFGSGTRLTVV.

The chain joins TRBV19 to TRBJ2-1, with D maybe TRBD2 (6 bases). The V gene's germline CDR1 is LNHDA and CDR2 SQIVND (reference sequence). The CDR3 length is 13 residues. V lost 5 bases and J lost 9, with 14 bases in between. The CDR3 sequence is CASSQGAGIEQFF. CDR3 coding DNA: TGTGCCAGTAGTCAGGGAGCGGGCATTGAGCAGTTCTTC.